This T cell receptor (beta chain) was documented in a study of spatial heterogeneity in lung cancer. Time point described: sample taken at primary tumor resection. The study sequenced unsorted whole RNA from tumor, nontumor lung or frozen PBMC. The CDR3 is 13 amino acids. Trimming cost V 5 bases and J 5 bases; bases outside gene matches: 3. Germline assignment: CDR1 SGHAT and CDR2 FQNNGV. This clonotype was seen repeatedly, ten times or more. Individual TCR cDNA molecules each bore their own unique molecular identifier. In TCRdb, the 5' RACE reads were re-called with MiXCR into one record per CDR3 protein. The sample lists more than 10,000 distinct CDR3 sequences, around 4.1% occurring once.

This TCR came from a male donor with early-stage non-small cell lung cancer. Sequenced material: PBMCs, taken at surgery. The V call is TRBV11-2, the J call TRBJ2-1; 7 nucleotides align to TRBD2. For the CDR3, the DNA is TGTGCCAGCAGCCGTACTAGCGACAATGAGCAGTTCTTC. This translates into CASSRTSDNEQFF.